Reported below is one TCR beta chain. The antigen remains undetermined. The CDR3 is 15 residues long. CDR1 and CDR2 (germline): LGHDT, YNNKEL (reference sequence). V was trimmed by 4 bases and J by 0 bases, leaving 12 bases between them. A minimum of 7 million PBMCs was isolated per sample. For the second PCR, which ran for about 6 to 12 cycles, a sample-barcoded 5' primer and a J-beta primer mix were used. Each CDR3 protein gets one entry after TCRdb re-called the 5' RACE reads with MiXCR. The data contain about 1.4 million distinct CDR3 sequences, approximately 59% of them singletons. This sample was taken from a study of blood T cells in healthy people across ages. Regarding the study as a whole: It was the long-lived donors that had more naive CD4+ cells and higher diversity than aged donors. Researchers judged that diversity estimates from one million T cells fell short of true values.

The V and J genes are TRBV3-1 and TRBJ1-2, with D maybe TRBD1 (5 bases). The sequence derives from a man between 18 and 29 years old in good health. Sequencing was performed on blood. CDR3 loop: CASSPTGGTNYGYTF. CDR3 DNA sequence: TGTGCCAGCAGCCCGACGGGGGGAACTAACTATGGCTACACCTTC.